This entry features one T cell receptor (beta chain) sequence. The antigen remains undetermined. Germline lookup yields CDR1 SEHNR and CDR2 FQNEAQ (reference sequence). The CDR3 has 12 residues. Trimming cost V 4 bases and J 7 bases, with 5 bases left between them. This sample is part of a study of cytomegalovirus exposure and HLA in healthy donors. Study findings and constraints: Some public TCRs appeared in many individuals, while most sequences were rare.

Primers: 60 Vbeta forward and 13 Jbeta reverse. Repertoires were generated with immunoSEQ multiplex PCR, while TCRdb's copy carries only in-frame clones and drops some. Of about 160,000 clones in the sample, approximately 80% were seen once. What was sequenced was PBMCs. The TCR was taken from a male donor in good health and CMV-seronegative. V and J are TRBV7-9 and TRBJ1-6; D not certain. The CDR3 region is CASSSLNSPLHF. CDR3 coding DNA: TGTGCCAGCAGCTCTCTCAATTCACCCCTCCACTTT.